This T cell receptor (beta chain) comes out of a study of T cell responses to AZD1222 COVID-19 vaccine. Overall study results and limits: Seropositive AZD1222 recipients at baseline numbered only five or six. Two doses of AZD1222 preceded a rise in Spike-specific TCR breadth and depth. Vaccine-related CD4 TCRs covered spike, predominating at 160-218 and 743-854.

With respect to this clone: Antigen unknown.

The CDR3 sequence is 16 residues long. The junction had 9 bases not matched to a gene; V was cut back by 1 base and J by 6 bases. The germline V gene has CDR1 MDHEN and CDR2 SYDVKM. Libraries were prepared by immunoSEQ multiplex PCR; TCRdb keeps only in-frame clonotypes and omits some of them. The repertoire holds 160,000 or so clones, around nine tenths seen once, with 1.8% in the top ten. This specimen consisted of peripheral blood, obtained on day 0 of AZD1222 vaccination. This receptor was taken from an adult in good health. The J gene is TRBJ1-5, the V gene TRBV28; 7 positions agree with TRBD1. CDR3 amino acids: CASSLLEGTVFQPQHF. The DNA for the CDR3 is TGTGCCAGCAGTTTATTGGAGGGGACAGTATTTCAGCCCCAGCATTTT.